This T cell receptor beta chain is drawn from a study of blood T cell repertoires in COVID-19. This CDR3 is 15 amino acids long. V was clipped by 1 base and J by 2 bases, with 9 bases between them. Looked up from germline, CDR1 is SGHTA and CDR2 is FQGNSA. Some clones are missing from TCRdb's copy, which holds only in-frame ones; the method was immunoSEQ multiplex PCR. The table has about 280,000 clones, nearly 90% seen once. This study enrolled people aged 18 to 89 from roughly 22 US geographic areas. Cohorts were assigned according to the clinical history that participants reported. The chain uses TRBV7-2 and TRBJ2-1; D possibly corresponds to TRBD2 (5 bases). The receptor was isolated from a woman aged 18-30 years with acute COVID-19. Sequenced: PBMCs or T cells enriched from blood (not recorded which). In DNA, the CDR3 is TGTGCCAGCAGCTTAGGTAGCGAAGCCTACAATGAGCAGTTCTTC. This codes for CASSLGSEAYNEQFF.